Given below is one T cell receptor (beta chain) in context. Its antigen remains unknown. This sample stems from a study of cytomegalovirus exposure and HLA in healthy donors. Overall study findings and caveats: The study listed about 150 cytomegalovirus-associated TCR beta chains. Usually a TCR sequence was rare, but some public TCRs were found in many donors.

Some clones are missing from TCRdb's copy, which holds only in-frame ones; the method was immunoSEQ multiplex PCR. The repertoire consists of about 150,000 clones, with 86% occurring once and the leading ten covering about 2.2%. The length of the CDR3 is 14 residues. Per germline, CDR1 WNHNN and CDR2 SYGVQD (reference sequence). V lost 4 bases and J lost 4; bases outside the gene matches: 3. Sequences were obtained from PBMCs. The sequence came from a human donor in good health. The chain uses TRBV10-1 and TRBJ2-1; 8 positions agree with TRBD1. CDR3 amino acids: CASSVNRGYNEQFF. The CDR3 DNA is TGCGCCAGCAGTGTGAACAGGGGGTACAATGAGCAGTTCTTC.